This TCR beta chain was obtained from a study of cytomegalovirus exposure and HLA in healthy donors. Study overall: HLA-typed donors were the source of about 85 million unique TCRs, which an early data release held.

The PCR ran on 60 Vbeta and 13 Jbeta primers. TCRdb's copy holds only in-frame clones and misses some; the assay was immunoSEQ multiplex PCR. The profile covers 120,000 or so clones, with approximately 80% appearing a single time and 2.7% taken by the ten largest. V was clipped by 10 bases and J by 5 bases, with 17 bases between them. The germline CDR1 and CDR2 sequences are ENHRY and SYGVKD. This CDR3 spans 13 amino acids. The sequenced material came from PBMCs. V is TRBV10-3 and J is TRBJ1-1; possibly TRBD1 for D (5 bases). The sequence came from a middle-aged woman in good health and CMV-seropositive. The CDR3 DNA reads as TGTGCCACCCTCGGAGGGCCAGGGACTGAAGCTTTCTTT. Translation: CATLGGPGTEAFF.